The 14 T cell receptor beta chains given below trace back to one sample, sequenced in a study of T cell repertoires in cytomegalovirus infection. Each CDR3 protein is one row after TCRdb ran MiXCR on the reads. The profile shows some 800,000 distinct CDR3 sequences, about 31% of them singletons. No antigens are known for them. The material sequenced was cultured CD8+ T cells from PBMCs, taken from culture after CMV antigen stimulation. The receptors shown here come from a human donor in good health (CMV status not recorded). Some clones in this sample may be carry-over from other donors' samples.

Comments on this clonotype: One base away lies a much larger clone, so this may be a sequencing read error. The V gene is TRBV7-2, the J gene TRBJ2-1, with D perhaps matching TRBD1 (5 bases). The germline V gene has CDR1 SGHTA and CDR2 FQGNSA. With 5 bases removed from V and 5 bases from J, the gap between germline ends came to 10 bases. This CDR3 contains 13 residues. The CDR3 protein is CASSQVGHNEQFF. The CDR3, as DNA: TGTGCCAGCAGCCAGGTGGGGCACAATGAGCAGTTCTTC.

This clonotype has ten or more counts. The genes are TRBV7-6 and TRBJ2-3; D is uncertain. The germline V gene encodes CDR1 SGHVS and CDR2 FNYEAQ. The V end lost 0 bases, the J end lost 0 bases, and 7 bases lay between the germline ends. The CDR3 consists of 15 residues. The CDR3 region is CASSLAASSTDTQYF. CDR3 nucleotides: TGTGCCAGCAGCTTAGCGGCGAGCAGCACAGATACGCAGTATTTT.

The CDR3 DNA follows: TGTGCCAGCAGTCAACCGGGGCCCCTATTCCGCTCCCAAGAGACCCAGTACTTC. It is translated as CASSQPGPLFRSQETQYF. The chain joins TRBV28 to TRBJ2-5, with D possibly called TRBD1 or TRBD2 (5 bases each). From germline, CDR1 is MDHEN and CDR2 SYDVKM. The CDR3 length is 18 residues. The V gene lost 5 bases and the J gene lost 1 base, with 23 bases spanning the gap.

Remarks on this clonotype: A much larger clone is a single base away; this may be a read error. The CDR3 end shows no conserved phenylalanine or tryptophan, and so a read error is likely. This rearrangement joins TRBV7-6 to TRBJ1-5; 11 bases match TRBD1. The junction had 1 base not matched to a gene; V was cut back by 1 base and J by 5 bases. CDR3 length equals 15 residues. From germline, CDR1 is SGHVS and CDR2 FNYEAQ. The CDR3: CASSLGTGGDQPQHS. In DNA form, the CDR3 reads TGTGCCAGCAGCTTAGGGACAGGGGGCGATCAGCCCCAGCATTCT.

The rearrangement joins TRBV29-1 to TRBJ2-2; 7 bases align to TRBD1. Trimming cost V 7 bases and J 3 bases; bases outside gene matches: 8. The germline V gene encodes CDR1 SQVTM and CDR2 ANQGSEA. CDR3 length: 14 residues. The CDR3 spells CSASETGHTGELFF. The CDR3 DNA reads as TGCAGCGCAAGTGAGACAGGGCACACCGGGGAGCTGTTTTTT.

The CDR3 DNA is TGCGCCAGCAGCGGCACCGGGACATACAACAATGAGCAGTTCTTC. It codes for CASSGTGTYNNEQFF. The chain recombines TRBV5-1 with TRBJ2-1; perhaps TRBD1 as D (6 bases). The CDR3 consists of 15 residues. V was cut by 4 bases and J by 5 bases, with 16 bases left in between. The V gene's germline CDR1 is SGHRS and CDR2 YFSETQ.

The chain uses TRBV7-9 and TRBJ2-1, with TRBD2 matching over 7 bases. Germline values: CDR1 SEHNR, CDR2 FQNEAQ (reference sequence). The CDR3 has 15 residues. The V segment lost 0 bases and the J segment 6 bases; nucleotides outside the gene matches: 5. The CDR3 nucleotides read TGTGCCAGCAGCTTAGCGGGGGTAGCGGGCAATGAGCAGTTCTTC. Protein: CASSLAGVAGNEQFF.

The rearrangement joins TRBV7-2 to TRBJ2-7, with 8 positions matching TRBD1. The V segment lost 3 bases and the J segment 0 bases; nucleotides outside the gene matches: 4. The length of the CDR3 is 15 residues. Germline-derived CDR1 and CDR2 are SGHTA and FQGNSA. The CDR3 bases are TGTGCCAGCAGCTTGGACAGGGTAGGCTCCTACGAGCAGTACGTC. Amino acid sequence: CASSLDRVGSYEQYV.

This sequence joins TRBV12-3 or TRBV12-4 and TRBJ1-2, with D perhaps matching TRBD1 (5 bases). Trimming removed 3 bases at V and 2 bases at J, with 13 bases between. The CDR3 sequence is 15 residues long. CDR3 DNA sequence: TGTGCCAGCAGTTTCGAGTACCGGGGGAACTATGGCTACACCTTC. Translation gives CASSFEYRGNYGYTF.

This chain links TRBV4-1 with TRBJ2-5; D is possibly TRBD1 or TRBD2 (5 bases each). The CDR3 sequence is 15 residues long. CDR1 and CDR2 (germline): MGHRA, YSYEKL. V lost 1 base, J lost 1 base, and 10 bases lay in between. CDR3 bases: TGCGCCAGCAGCCAAGCCCCCGGGACCCAAGAGACCCAGTACTTC. This gives the protein CASSQAPGTQETQYF.

The chain combines TRBV20-1 with TRBJ2-6; D not resolved. Germline CDR1 and CDR2: DFQATT and SNEGSKA (reference sequence). The CDR3 loop spans 14 amino acids. With 6 bases removed from V and 3 bases from J, the gap between germline ends came to 12 bases. The CDR3 DNA reads as TGCAGTGCCATCCTTCGAGGTGGGGCCAACGTCCTGACTTTC. It encodes CSAILRGGANVLTF.

The V and J genes are TRBV7-9 and TRBJ2-5, with a possible D match to TRBD1 (5 bases). CDR3 length: 14 amino acids. Germline assignment: CDR1 SEHNR and CDR2 FQNEAQ (reference sequence). With 2 bases removed from V and 3 bases from J, the gap between germline ends came to 10 bases. CDR3 residues: CASSLIGHEETQYF. The CDR3 DNA sequence: TGTGCCAGCAGCTTAATCGGACACGAAGAGACCCAGTACTTC. The full variable domain, its missing parts supplied by reference TRBV7-9 and TRBJ2-5, is DTGVSQNPRHKITKRGQNVTFRCDPISEHNRLYWYRQTLGQGPEFLTYFQNEAQLEKSRLLSDRFSAERPKGSFSTLEIQRTEQGDSAMYLCASSLIGHEETQYFGPGTRLLVL.

This clonotype was counted between two and nine times. The V gene is TRBV7-9, the J gene TRBJ2-1; D is ambiguous. The CDR3 extends over 14 amino acids. Germline values: CDR1 SEHNR, CDR2 FQNEAQ (reference sequence). V dropped 1 base and J dropped 8 bases, with 12 bases sitting between them. CDR3 in DNA: TGTGCCAGCAGCTTAGAACTCATAGTCGATGAGCAGTTCTTC. It specifies CASSLELIVDEQFF.

The chain uses TRBV6-2 or TRBV6-3 and TRBJ2-1, with 10 bases aligning to TRBD1. J was trimmed by 2 bases and V by 2 bases; bases with no gene match: 6. The V gene's germline CDR1 is MNHEY and CDR2 SVGEGT. The CDR3 is 17 residues long. CDR3 protein: CASSYEETGGPYNEQFF. As DNA, the CDR3 is TGTGCCAGCAGTTACGAGGAGACAGGGGGCCCCTACAATGAGCAGTTCTTC.